The clone carrying this T cell receptor (beta chain) has only one observation. This sample is part of a study of blood T cell repertoires in COVID-19. On the study more broadly: COVID-19 samples, acute and convalescent, were from the United States, Italy and Spain.

Germline V gene lookup returns CDR1 LGHNA and CDR2 YSLEER. The V and J ends lost 7 bases and 0 bases respectively, with 10 bases between them. The CDR3 covers 14 residues. Libraries were prepared by immunoSEQ multiplex PCR; TCRdb keeps only in-frame clonotypes and omits some of them. In the table there are 250,000 to 300,000 clones, about 86% of which are singletons. The receptor was derived from a man aged 25-45 years with acute COVID-19. The V call is TRBV4-3, the J call TRBJ2-1; D is possibly TRBD2 (6 bases). Sequencing input: PBMCs or T cells enriched from blood (not recorded which). The CDR3 DNA is TGCGCCAGCAACCGGGACTTCTCCTACAATGAGCAGTTCTTC. This gives the protein CASNRDFSYNEQFF.